This T cell receptor (beta chain) was identified during a study of blood T cells in healthy people across ages. Study-wide results and caveats: Unsorted PBMC material precluded a definitive naive versus antigen-experienced comparison. One million T cells yielded diversity estimates that were considered underestimates.

This CDR3 contains 15 residues. CDR1 and CDR2 (germline): SEHNR, FQNEAQ (reference sequence). J lost 5 bases, V lost 5 bases, and 11 bases had no gene match. This clonotype was counted only a few times. Its antigen is undetermined. With a J-beta primer mix and a sample-barcoded 5' primer, a second PCR ran roughly 6 to 11 cycles. MiXCR was run by TCRdb on the 5' RACE reads, yielding one entry per CDR3 protein. The sample contains 550,000 to 750,000 distinct CDR3 sequences, around a fifth of which appear only once. No fewer than 5.5 micrograms of total RNA were isolated from every sample. This sequence originates from a man between 65 and 79 years old in good health. Sequencing was done on a sample of blood. This chain connects TRBV7-9 to TRBJ2-5; 7 positions agree with TRBD2. In DNA form, the CDR3 reads TGTGCCAGCAGCAACGGCTGGGAGGGGTCTGAGACCCAGTACTTC. This gives the protein CASSNGWEGSETQYF.